The rows below give T cell receptor beta chains drawn from one sample of a study of cytomegalovirus exposure and HLA in healthy donors. Produced via immunoSEQ multiplex PCR; TCRdb's table is partial and in-frame only. This sample yields roughly 70,000 clones, of which nearly 96% are seen a single time; roughly 4.5% belongs to the top ten. Sequenced material: PBMCs. The receptors shown here come from a woman between 18 and 30 years old in good health and CMV-seropositive. Both conserved end residues are part of each CDR3. The D gene is left open where the match is weak. Where a row states a size, it is once, few, many or the class of an expanded clone; other rows omit it.

CDR3 length	clone size	V gene	D gene	J gene	CDR3 protein	CDR3 DNA
15	-	TRBV13	TRBD1	TRBJ1-1	CASSLGGQGNTEAFF	TGTGCCAGCAGCTTAGGCGGACAGGGGAACACTGAAGCTTTCTTT
16	-	TRBV4-1	-	TRBJ2-3	CASSPGGIRRTDTQYF	TGCGCCAGCAGCCCAGGAGGAATTCGAAGGACAGATACGCAGTATTTT
10	-	TRBV6-5	TRBD2	TRBJ2-7	CASTGPSGYF	TGTGCCAGCACAGGGCCTAGCGGTTACTTC
11	-	TRBV7-2	-	TRBJ1-1	CASSPTHEAFF	TGTGCCAGCAGCCCTACTCATGAAGCTTTCTTT
17	-	TRBV29-1	TRBD2	TRBJ2-5	CSVGAGVNEGVQETQYF	TGCAGCGTTGGAGCGGGAGTAAATGAGGGGGTTCAAGAGACCCAGTACTTC
14	-	TRBV27	-	TRBJ2-5	CASSPWAGQETQYF	TGTGCCAGCAGCCCCTGGGCGGGCCAAGAGACCCAGTACTTC
15	-	TRBV4-1	TRBD1	TRBJ2-7	CASSQARDRGYEQYF	TGCGCCAGCAGCCAAGCCCGGGACAGGGGATACGAGCAGTACTTC
13	-	TRBV28	-	TRBJ2-3	CASSLRDTDTQYF	TGTGCCAGCAGCCTCAGGGACACAGATACGCAGTATTTT
16	-	TRBV7-2	TRBD2	TRBJ2-1	CASSSTLAGAYNEQFF	TGTGCCAGCAGCTCCACGCTAGCGGGAGCCTACAATGAGCAGTTCTTC
12	-	TRBV5-4	-	TRBJ1-1	CASSTRNTEAFF	TGTGCCAGCAGCACAAGGAACACTGAAGCTTTCTTT
16	-	TRBV7-2	TRBD1	TRBJ2-2	CASSNRGTANTGELFF	TGTGCCAGCAGCAACCGAGGGACAGCGAACACCGGGGAGCTGTTTTTT
15	-	TRBV18	-	TRBJ2-7	CASSPGAGNSYEQYF	TGTGCCAGCTCACCAGGGGCAGGGAACTCCTACGAGCAGTACTTC
17	-	TRBV6-1	TRBD1	TRBJ2-3	CASSGEGRGRSTDTQYF	TGTGCCAGCAGTGGGGAAGGCAGGGGGAGAAGCACAGATACGCAGTATTTT
16	-	TRBV19	TRBD2	TRBJ2-1	CASSIQAGGPNNEQFF	TGTGCCAGTAGTATTCAAGCGGGAGGGCCAAACAATGAGCAGTTCTTC
17	-	TRBV28	TRBD2	TRBJ2-1	CASSLTEERGPYNEQFF	TGTGCCAGCAGTCTAACGGAAGAGCGGGGCCCCTACAATGAGCAGTTCTTC
18	-	TRBV30	TRBD2	TRBJ2-1	CAWSGYGGTSGRVYEQFF	TGTGCCTGGAGTGGGTACGGGGGGACTAGCGGGAGGGTCTATGAGCAGTTCTTC
13	-	TRBV28	-	TRBJ1-1	CASSLLGNTEAFF	TGTGCCAGCAGTTTGCTCGGGAACACTGAAGCTTTCTTT
13	-	TRBV5-1	-	TRBJ2-7	CASRTGTTYEQYF	TGCGCCAGCAGGACCGGGACAACCTACGAGCAGTACTTC
14	-	TRBV28	-	TRBJ2-7	CASSLADRNYEQYF	TGTGCCAGCAGTTTGGCCGACAGGAACTACGAGCAGTACTTC
14	-	TRBV28	-	TRBJ2-7	CASSFRELFEEQYF	TGTGCCAGCAGTTTTAGGGAGCTATTCGAGGAGCAGTACTTC
14	-	TRBV9	TRBD2	TRBJ2-7	CASSTTSGSYEQYF	TGTGCCAGCAGCACAACTAGCGGGAGTTACGAGCAGTACTTC
16	-	TRBV18	-	TRBJ2-3	CASSPNPRVWTDTQYF	TGTGCCAGCTCACCTAACCCGAGGGTCTGGACAGATACGCAGTATTTT
16	-	TRBV4-3	TRBD2	TRBJ2-7	CASSQDYELAGDEQYF	TGCGCCAGCAGCCAAGATTACGAACTAGCGGGAGACGAGCAGTACTTC
16	-	TRBV25-1	TRBD1	TRBJ2-3	CASSEPTGALEDTQYF	TGTGCCAGCAGTGAACCAACAGGGGCCCTCGAAGATACGCAGTATTTT
15	-	TRBV28	-	TRBJ1-5	CASSLLEQDNQPQHF	TGTGCCAGCAGTTTATTAGAACAGGACAATCAGCCCCAGCATTTT
16	once	TRBV19	-	TRBJ2-3	CASREVGMVEADTQYF	TGTGCCAGTAGGGAAGTGGGAATGGTGGAGGCAGATACGCAGTATTTT
15	-	TRBV7-3	TRBD2	TRBJ2-2	CAGTPGGRGTGELFF	TGTGCCGGCACTCCGGGCGGGAGGGGTACCGGGGAGCTGTTTTTT
15	-	TRBV6-1	TRBD1	TRBJ2-7	CASRRTGEGSYEQYF	TGTGCCAGCAGGCGGACAGGGGAGGGCTCCTACGAGCAGTACTTC
14	-	TRBV6-5	TRBD1	TRBJ1-5	CASTVGQGVQPQHF	TGTGCCAGCACCGTCGGACAGGGAGTTCAGCCCCAGCATTTT
15	-	TRBV6-5	TRBD1	TRBJ2-7	CASSYSQGVTYEQYF	TGTGCCAGCAGTTATAGTCAGGGGGTAACCTACGAGCAGTACTTC
15	-	TRBV27	-	TRBJ2-3	CASSLGGGDTDTQYF	TGTGCCAGCAGTTTAGGTGGAGGGGACACAGATACGCAGTATTTT
14	-	TRBV7-9	TRBD1	TRBJ2-7	CASSPTGQGYEQYF	TGTGCCAGCAGCCCGACCGGACAGGGCTACGAGCAGTACTTC
14	-	TRBV7-6	-	TRBJ2-5	CASTGGLGGETQYF	TGTGCCAGCACCGGAGGACTAGGGGGGGAGACCCAGTACTTC
13	-	TRBV13	-	TRBJ1-1	CASSLGGNTEAFF	TGTGCCAGCAGCTTAGGCGGGAACACTGAAGCTTTCTTT
13	-	TRBV4-3	-	TRBJ2-7	CASSQGGSFEQYF	TGCGCCAGCAGCCAAGGAGGGTCCTTCGAGCAGTACTTC
13	-	TRBV5-1	-	TRBJ1-2	CASSLGRDYGYTF	TGCGCCAGCAGCTTGGGCCGGGACTATGGCTACACCTTC
16	-	TRBV5-6	TRBD1	TRBJ2-7	CASSLSWFRGQDEQYF	TGTGCCAGCAGCTTGAGTTGGTTCAGGGGGCAAGACGAGCAGTACTTC
16	-	TRBV6-5	-	TRBJ2-1	CASSSPFGSSYNEQFF	TGTGCCAGCAGTTCACCCTTCGGGAGCTCCTACAATGAGCAGTTCTTC
16	-	TRBV5-8	TRBD2	TRBJ2-2	CASSLGLAGNTGELFF	TGTGCCAGCAGCTTGGGACTAGCAGGAAACACCGGGGAGCTGTTTTTT
11	-	TRBV30	-	TRBJ2-7	CAWSVAIEQYF	TGTGCCTGGAGTGTTGCGATAGAGCAGTACTTC
13	-	TRBV27	-	TRBJ2-7	CASSLVSSYEQYF	TGTGCCAGCAGTTTAGTGTCATCCTACGAGCAGTACTTC
15	-	TRBV6-5	TRBD1	TRBJ1-5	CASRVDREVSQPQHF	TGTGCCAGCAGAGTGGACAGGGAGGTTAGTCAGCCCCAGCATTTT
16	once	TRBV28	TRBD1	TRBJ2-2	CASSSRDRVGTGELFF	TGTGCCAGCAGTTCCCGGGACAGGGTGGGGACCGGGGAGCTGTTTTTT
16	once	TRBV7-9	-	TRBJ2-6	CATTSSTFAGANVLTF	TGTGCCACTACTAGCTCCACCTTTGCCGGGGCCAACGTCCTGACTTTC
16	-	TRBV5-4	TRBD2	TRBJ2-1	CASSSTTSGSYNEQFF	TGTGCCAGCAGCTCCACGACTAGCGGGTCTTACAATGAGCAGTTCTTC
15	-	TRBV5-1	TRBD1	TRBJ2-7	CASSPAGTGGYEQYF	TGCGCCAGCAGCCCGGCCGGGACAGGGGGCTACGAGCAGTACTTC
16	-	TRBV6-4	TRBD1	TRBJ2-1	CASSDSGTGGYNEQFF	TGTGCCAGCAGTGACTCCGGGACAGGGGGCTACAATGAGCAGTTCTTC
17	-	TRBV28	-	TRBJ1-5	CASTAQVLEAGNQPQHF	TGTGCCAGCACCGCACAGGTCCTCGAGGCTGGCAATCAGCCCCAGCATTTT
12	-	TRBV18	-	TRBJ2-7	CASSSHNREQYF	TGTGCCAGCTCATCCCACAATCGCGAGCAGTACTTC
11	-	TRBV20-1	-	TRBJ2-2	CSARFAGELFF	TGCAGTGCTAGGTTCGCCGGGGAGCTGTTTTTT
15	few	TRBV7-9	-	TRBJ2-3	CASSLVKAGTDTQYF	TGTGCCAGCAGCTTAGTGAAGGCGGGCACAGATACGCAGTATTTT
13	once	TRBV19	TRBD2	TRBJ2-1	CASRPAGDNEQFF	TGTGCCAGTAGACCAGCGGGAGACAATGAGCAGTTCTTC
16	-	TRBV5-1	-	TRBJ1-2	CASSLTGQIGSFGYTF	TGCGCCAGCAGCTTAACCGGACAGATAGGCTCCTTCGGCTACACCTTC
16	once	TRBV19	TRBD2	TRBJ2-5	CASSPGLAGVKETQYF	TGTGCCAGTAGTCCGGGACTAGCGGGGGTTAAAGAGACCCAGTACTTC
13	-	TRBV30	-	TRBJ2-1	CAWRAGWYNEQFF	TGTGCCTGGAGGGCTGGCTGGTACAATGAGCAGTTCTTC
10	-	TRBV10-1	-	TRBJ2-7	CAIFTEGQYF	TGCGCCATCTTTACCGAGGGGCAGTACTTC
16	-	TRBV11-3	TRBD2	TRBJ2-1	CASSFSSGRAHNEQFF	TGTGCCAGCAGCTTCTCGAGCGGGAGGGCCCACAATGAGCAGTTCTTC